The present T cell receptor (beta chain) was sequenced within a study of cytomegalovirus exposure and HLA in healthy donors. Data came from immunoSEQ multiplex PCR; TCRdb stores just in-frame clones and leaves some out. The profile covers over 150,000 clones, with 86% appearing a single time and around 20% taken by the ten largest. Germline V gene lookup returns CDR1 SGHVS and CDR2 FNYEAQ. The germline V and J ends were trimmed by 2 bases and 4 bases, with 17 bases remaining between them. The CDR3 contains 16 residues. This TCR was sampled from a man aged 18 to 35 in good health and CMV-seropositive. This chain joins TRBV7-6 and TRBJ1-1; D may be TRBD1 (6 bases). The sequenced sample consisted of PBMCs. CDR3 nucleotide sequence: TGTGCCAGCAGCTTAAACAGGGCAGCGGGAGGCACTGAAGCTTTCTTT. It specifies CASSLNRAAGGTEAFF.